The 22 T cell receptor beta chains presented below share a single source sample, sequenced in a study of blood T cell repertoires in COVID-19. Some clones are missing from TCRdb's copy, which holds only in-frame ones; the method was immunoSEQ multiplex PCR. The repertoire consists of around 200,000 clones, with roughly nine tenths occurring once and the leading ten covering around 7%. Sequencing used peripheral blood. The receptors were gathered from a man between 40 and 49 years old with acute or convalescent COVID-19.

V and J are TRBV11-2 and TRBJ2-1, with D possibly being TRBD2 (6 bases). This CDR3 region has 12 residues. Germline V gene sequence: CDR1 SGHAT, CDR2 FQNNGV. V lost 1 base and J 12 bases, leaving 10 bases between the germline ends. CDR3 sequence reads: CASSLVGGVQFF. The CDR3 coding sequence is TGTGCCAGCAGCTTAGTAGGCGGGGTGCAGTTCTTC.

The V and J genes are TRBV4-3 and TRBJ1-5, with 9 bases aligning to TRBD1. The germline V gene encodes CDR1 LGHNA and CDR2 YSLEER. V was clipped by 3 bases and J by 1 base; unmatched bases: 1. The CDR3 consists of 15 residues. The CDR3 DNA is TGCGCCAGCAGCCACGACAGGGGGAGCAATCAGCCCCAGCATTTT. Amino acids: CASSHDRGSNQPQHF.

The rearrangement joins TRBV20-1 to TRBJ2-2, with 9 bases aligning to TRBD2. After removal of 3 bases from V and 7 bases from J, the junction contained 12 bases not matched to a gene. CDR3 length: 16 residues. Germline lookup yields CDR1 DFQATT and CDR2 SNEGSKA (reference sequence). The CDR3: CSASRAGGQLIGELFF. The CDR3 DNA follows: TGCAGTGCTAGTAGAGCGGGGGGCCAACTCATCGGGGAGCTGTTTTTT.

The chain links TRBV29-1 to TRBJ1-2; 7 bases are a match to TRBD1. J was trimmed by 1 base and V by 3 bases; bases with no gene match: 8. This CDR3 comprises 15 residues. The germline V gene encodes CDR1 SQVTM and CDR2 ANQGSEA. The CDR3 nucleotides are TGCAGCGTTGATGGAGGGACAGAGTATAACTATGGCTACACCTTC. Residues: CSVDGGTEYNYGYTF.

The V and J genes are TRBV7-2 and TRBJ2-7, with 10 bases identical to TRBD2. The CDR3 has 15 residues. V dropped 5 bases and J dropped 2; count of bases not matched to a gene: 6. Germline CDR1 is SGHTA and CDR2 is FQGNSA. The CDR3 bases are TGTGCCAGCAGCCCGACAGCGGGGGGGGCCTACGAGCAGTACTTC. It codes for CASSPTAGGAYEQYF.

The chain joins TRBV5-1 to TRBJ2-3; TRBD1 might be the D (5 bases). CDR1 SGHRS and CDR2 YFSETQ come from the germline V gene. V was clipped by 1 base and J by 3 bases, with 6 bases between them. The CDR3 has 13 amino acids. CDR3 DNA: TGCGCCAGCAGCTTGCAGGGAACAGATACGCAGTATTTT. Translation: CASSLQGTDTQYF. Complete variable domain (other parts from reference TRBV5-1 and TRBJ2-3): KAGVTQTPRYLIKTRGQQVTLSCSPISGHRSVSWYQQTPGQGLQFLFEYFSETQRNKGNFPGRFSGRQFSNSRSEMNVSTLELGDSALYLCASSLQGTDTQYFGPGTRLTVL.

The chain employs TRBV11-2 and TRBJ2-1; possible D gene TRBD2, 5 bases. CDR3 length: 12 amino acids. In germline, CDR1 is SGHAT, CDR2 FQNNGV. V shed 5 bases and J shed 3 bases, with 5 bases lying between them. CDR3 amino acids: CASSRGYNEQFF. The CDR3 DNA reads TGTGCCAGCAGCCGGGGCTACAATGAGCAGTTCTTC.

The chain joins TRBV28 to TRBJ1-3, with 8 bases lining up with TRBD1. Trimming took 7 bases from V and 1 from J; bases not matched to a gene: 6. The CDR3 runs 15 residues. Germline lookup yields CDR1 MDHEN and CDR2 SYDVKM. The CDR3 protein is CASTRTGRSGNTIYF. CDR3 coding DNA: TGTGCCAGCACCCGGACAGGGCGGTCTGGAAACACCATATATTTT. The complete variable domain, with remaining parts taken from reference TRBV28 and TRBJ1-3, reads DVKVTQSSRYLVKRTGEKVFLECVQDMDHENMFWYRQDPGLGLRLIYFSYDVKMKEKGDIPEGYSVSREKKERFSLILESASTNQTSMYLCASTRTGRSGNTIYFGEGSWLTVV.

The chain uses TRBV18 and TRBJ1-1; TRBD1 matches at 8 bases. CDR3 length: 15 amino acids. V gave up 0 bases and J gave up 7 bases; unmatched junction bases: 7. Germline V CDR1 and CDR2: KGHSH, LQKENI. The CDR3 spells CASSPPSRGLGEAFF. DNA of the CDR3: TGTGCCAGCTCACCACCGTCCAGGGGGCTGGGTGAAGCTTTCTTT.

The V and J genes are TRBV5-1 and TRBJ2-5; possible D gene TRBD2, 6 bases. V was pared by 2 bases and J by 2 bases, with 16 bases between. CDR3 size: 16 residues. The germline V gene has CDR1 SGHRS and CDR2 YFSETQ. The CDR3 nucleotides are TGCGCCAGCAGCTTAGGGATAGCGGTGGGACAAGAGACCCAGTACTTC. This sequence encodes CASSLGIAVGQETQYF. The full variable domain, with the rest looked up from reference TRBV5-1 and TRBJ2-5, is KAGVTQTPRYLIKTRGQQVTLSCSPISGHRSVSWYQQTPGQGLQFLFEYFSETQRNKGNFPGRFSGRQFSNSRSEMNVSTLELGDSALYLCASSLGIAVGQETQYFGPGTRLLVL.

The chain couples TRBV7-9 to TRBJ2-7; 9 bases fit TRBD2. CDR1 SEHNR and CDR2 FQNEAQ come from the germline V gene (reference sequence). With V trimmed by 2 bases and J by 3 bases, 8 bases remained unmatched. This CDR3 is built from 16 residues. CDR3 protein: CASSLNGIAGDYEQYF. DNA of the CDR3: TGTGCCAGCAGCTTAAATGGAATAGCGGGGGACTACGAGCAGTACTTC. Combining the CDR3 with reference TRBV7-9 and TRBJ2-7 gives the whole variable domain DTGVSQNPRHKITKRGQNVTFRCDPISEHNRLYWYRQTLGQGPEFLTYFQNEAQLEKSRLLSDRFSAERPKGSFSTLEIQRTEQGDSAMYLCASSLNGIAGDYEQYFGPGTRLTVT.

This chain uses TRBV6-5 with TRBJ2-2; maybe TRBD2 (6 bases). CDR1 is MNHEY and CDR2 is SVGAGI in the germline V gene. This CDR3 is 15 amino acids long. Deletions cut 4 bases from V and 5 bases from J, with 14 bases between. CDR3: CASSSDPRETGELFF. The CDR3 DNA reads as TGTGCCAGCAGTTCTGACCCTCGGGAGACCGGGGAGCTGTTTTTT.

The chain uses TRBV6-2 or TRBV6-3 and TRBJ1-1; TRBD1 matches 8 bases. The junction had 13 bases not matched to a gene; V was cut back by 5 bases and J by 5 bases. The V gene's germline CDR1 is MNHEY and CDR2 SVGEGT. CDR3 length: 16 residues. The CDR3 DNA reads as TGTGCCAGCAGTCCGTTACAGGGGGGAAGGAAGACTGAAGCTTTCTTT. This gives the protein CASSPLQGGRKTEAFF.

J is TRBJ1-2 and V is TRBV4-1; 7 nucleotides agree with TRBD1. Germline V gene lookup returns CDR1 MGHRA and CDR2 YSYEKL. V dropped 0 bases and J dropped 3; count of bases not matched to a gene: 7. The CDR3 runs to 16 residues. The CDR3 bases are TGCGCCAGCAGCCAAGACCCGGGACAGACATACTATGGCTACACCTTC. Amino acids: CASSQDPGQTYYGYTF.

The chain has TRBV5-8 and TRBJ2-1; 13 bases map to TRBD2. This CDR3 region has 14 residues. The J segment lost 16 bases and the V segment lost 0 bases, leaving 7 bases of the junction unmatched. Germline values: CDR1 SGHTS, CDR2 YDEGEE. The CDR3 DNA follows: TGTGCCAGCAGCTTGGGGGGACTAGCGGGGTATGGATTCTTC. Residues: CASSLGGLAGYGFF. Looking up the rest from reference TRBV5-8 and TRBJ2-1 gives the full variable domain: EAGVTQSPTHLIKTRGQQATLRCSPISGHTSVYWYQQALGLGLQFLLWYDEGEERNRGNFPPRFSGRQFPNYSSELNVNALELEDSALYLCASSLGGLAGYGFFGPGTRLTVL.

CDR3 sequence (DNA): TGCGCCAGCAGCCAAGAGGAGCAAAATACCCCACCCCTCCACTTT. Translating gives CASSQEEQNTPPLHF. The chain employs TRBV4-3 and TRBJ1-6; D remains ambiguous. The CDR3 contains 15 residues. Germline-derived CDR1 and CDR2 are LGHNA and YSLEER. V shed 0 bases and J shed 11 bases, with 14 bases lying between them.

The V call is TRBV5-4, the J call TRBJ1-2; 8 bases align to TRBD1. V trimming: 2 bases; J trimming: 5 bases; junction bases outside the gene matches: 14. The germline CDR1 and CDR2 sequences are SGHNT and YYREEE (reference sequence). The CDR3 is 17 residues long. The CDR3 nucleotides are TGTGCCAGCAGCTTAGAGACAGGGGCCGCCGGAGGATATGGCTACACCTTC. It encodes CASSLETGAAGGYGYTF.

CDR3 nucleotides: TGTGCCAGCAGTCATCCTGGACAGGGGAACACTGAAGCTTTCTTT. It is translated as CASSHPGQGNTEAFF. The J gene is TRBJ1-1, the V gene TRBV6-5, with TRBD1 matching over 8 bases. J lost 1 base, V lost 5 bases, and 6 bases had no gene match. From germline, CDR1 is MNHEY and CDR2 SVGAGI. The CDR3 sequence is 15 residues long.

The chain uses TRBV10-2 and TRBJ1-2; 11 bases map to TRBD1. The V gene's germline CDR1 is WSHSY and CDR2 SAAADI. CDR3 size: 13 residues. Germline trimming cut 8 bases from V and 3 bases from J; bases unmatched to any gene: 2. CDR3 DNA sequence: TGCGCCAGCCGGACAGGGGGCGACTATGGCTACACCTTC. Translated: CASRTGGDYGYTF.

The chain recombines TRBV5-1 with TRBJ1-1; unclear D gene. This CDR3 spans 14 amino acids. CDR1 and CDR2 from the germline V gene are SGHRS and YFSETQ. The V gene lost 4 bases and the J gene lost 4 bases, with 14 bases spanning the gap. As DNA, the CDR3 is TGCGCCAGCAGCAGGGAGGCGGAGGGCACTGAAGCTTTCTTT. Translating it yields CASSREAEGTEAFF.

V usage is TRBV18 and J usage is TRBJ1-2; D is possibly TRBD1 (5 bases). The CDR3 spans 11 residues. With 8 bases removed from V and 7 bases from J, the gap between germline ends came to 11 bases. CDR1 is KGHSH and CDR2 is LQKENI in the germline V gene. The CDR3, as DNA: TGTGCCAGCAGCCGGGGGTTTGGCTACACCTTC. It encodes CASSRGFGYTF.

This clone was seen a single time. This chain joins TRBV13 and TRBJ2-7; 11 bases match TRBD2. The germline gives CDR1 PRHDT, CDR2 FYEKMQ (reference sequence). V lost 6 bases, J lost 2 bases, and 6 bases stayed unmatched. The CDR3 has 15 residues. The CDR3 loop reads CASSKGLAETYEQYF. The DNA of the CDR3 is TGTGCCAGCAGTAAGGGACTAGCGGAAACCTACGAGCAGTACTTC. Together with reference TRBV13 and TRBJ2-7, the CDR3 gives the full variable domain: AAGVIQSPRHLIKEKRETATLKCYPIPRHDTVYWYQQGPGQDPQFLISFYEKMQSDKGSIPDRFSAQQFSDYHSELNMSSLELGDSALYFCASSKGLAETYEQYFGPGTRLTVT.